This TCR beta chain was captured in a study of T cells after yellow fever vaccination. The study, taken as a whole, reports: Most clones from primary vaccination resurfaced after the booster (around 95% CD4, around 91% CD8).

Universal primer sites and UMIs were introduced during 5'RACE template-switching synthesis of TCR cDNA. Each CDR3 protein is one row after TCRdb ran MiXCR on the 5' RACE reads. The data hold 200,000 to 300,000 distinct CDR3 sequences, with roughly 6.3% observed a single time. Per the germline V gene, CDR1 is SGHTA and CDR2 is FQGNSA. The CDR3 sequence is 15 residues long. Germline trimming cut 8 bases from V and 8 bases from J; bases unmatched to any gene: 14. On this clonotype: The antigen remains undetermined.

J is TRBJ2-3 and V is TRBV7-2; 9 nucleotides agree with TRBD2. Sequencing was performed on CD4+ T cells sorted from PBMCs, taken on the day of the yellow fever booster vaccination. The sequence came from a man aged 30 to 39 who received the YFV17D yellow fever vaccine. The CDR3 is CASGRLEREATTQYF. The CDR3 DNA reads TGTGCCAGCGGCCGCTTGGAGCGGGAGGCGACTACGCAGTATTTT. The full variable domain, in which reference TRBV7-2 and TRBJ2-3 provide the parts outside the CDR3, is GAGVSQSPSNKVTEKGKDVELRCDPISGHTALYWYRQSLGQGLEFLIYFQGNSAPDKSGLPSDRFSAERTGGSVSTLTIQRTQQEDSAVYLCASGRLEREATTQYFGPGTRLTVL.